This T cell receptor beta chain was observed in a study of T cell repertoires in cytomegalovirus infection. Study context: Recently identified HLA-C-restricted CMV epitopes and well-studied HLA-B-restricted CMV epitopes were used by the study. Indicated by public TCR beta signatures were CMV infection and matching HLA type. Notes on the study in general: Summed frequency of public TCR beta families distinguished CMV carriers with the relevant HLA. Across the ex vivo response, the dominant clonotypes were HLA-C-restricted CMV-specific TCR beta clonotypes.

The CDR3 spans 14 residues. V gave up 5 bases and J gave up 7 bases; unmatched junction bases: 9. Germline V gene sequence: CDR1 SEHNR, CDR2 FQNEAQ (reference sequence). About this clonotype itself: Antigen: not known.

TCRdb used MiXCR to reprocess the reads, holding one entry per CDR3 protein. The table includes fewer than 30,000 distinct CDR3 sequences, 20% to 25% detected once. The material was CD8+ T cells from cultured PBMCs, obtained from culture after CMV antigen stimulation. The source of this sequence is a human donor in good health (CMV status not recorded). Some clones in this sample may be carry-over from other donors' samples. This chain connects TRBV7-9 to TRBJ1-1; 8 bases agree with TRBD1. The chain's CDR3 is CASSRPDREGEAFF. The CDR3 DNA is TGTGCCAGCAGCAGACCGGACAGGGAGGGTGAAGCTTTCTTT.